The rows below give T cell receptor beta chains drawn from one sample of a study of T cells in tuberculosis. Method: immunoSEQ multiplex PCR; TCRdb's copy keeps in-frame clones and lacks some. The data show about 54,000 clones, with around 90% seen just once and 21% held by the top ten. Sequenced: CD1b-GMM tetramer-negative cells sorted from PBMCs. These TCRs come from an adult woman with latent tuberculosis. The CDR3 runs from the conserved cysteine through the conserved F or W. D genes are given only for firm matches. Only part of the rows carry a size: once, few, many, or a class if the clone is expanded.

j_call,d_call,clone_size,v_call,cdr3_aa,cdr3_nt
TRBJ1-2,TRBD1,.,TRBV6-6,CASSWTGWDGYTF,TGTGCCAGCAGTTGGACAGGCTGGGATGGCTACACCTTC
TRBJ2-5,.,.,TRBV6-6,CASRRQNGGETQYF,TGTGCCAGCAGGCGGCAGAACGGTGGGGAGACCCAGTACTTC
TRBJ1-1,.,.,TRBV27,CASSTSPGKNTEAFF,TGTGCCAGCAGTACCTCCCCGGGGAAGAACACTGAAGCTTTCTTT
TRBJ1-2,.,.,TRBV18,CASSPARLQGYTF,TGTGCCAGCTCACCAGCCAGGCTACAGGGCTACACCTTC
TRBJ1-2,.,.,TRBV7-8,CASSPTVYGYTF,TGTGCCAGCAGCCCGACAGTTTATGGCTACACCTTC
TRBJ2-7,TRBD2,.,TRBV9,CASSVGLAGAYEQYF,TGTGCCAGCAGCGTAGGACTAGCGGGAGCATACGAGCAGTACTTC
TRBJ2-7,.,.,TRBV5-1,CASSLVADYEQYF,TGCGCCAGCAGCTTGGTGGCAGACTACGAGCAGTACTTC
TRBJ2-3,TRBD1,.,TRBV11-1,CASSLPKTGRGTDTQYF,TGTGCCAGCAGCTTACCTAAGACAGGGCGAGGCACAGATACGCAGTATTTT
TRBJ1-1,.,.,TRBV29-1,CSVSTGLIAEAFF,TGCAGCGTTAGTACAGGGTTAATCGCTGAAGCTTTCTTT
TRBJ2-7,TRBD1,.,TRBV6-1,CASKEVDRANEQYF,TGTGCCAGCAAAGAGGTGGACAGGGCCAACGAGCAGTACTTC
TRBJ2-7,.,.,TRBV4-3,CASSQDSDYEQYF,TGCGCCAGCAGCCAAGATAGCGACTACGAGCAGTACTTC
TRBJ2-2,.,few,TRBV5-6,CASSTRKPGGPGELFF,TGTGCCAGCAGTACACGTAAACCCGGAGGTCCCGGGGAGCTGTTTTTT
TRBJ1-2,.,once,TRBV10-3,CAAQQGFNYGYTF,TGTGCCGCCCAACAGGGATTTAACTATGGCTACACCTTC
TRBJ2-7,TRBD2,.,TRBV28,CASSLTGLAGGRNEQYF,TGTGCCAGCAGTTTAACCGGACTAGCGGGAGGGCGGAACGAGCAGTACTTC
TRBJ1-1,.,.,TRBV19,CASSSQGRGTEAFF,TGTGCCAGTAGTTCACAGGGAAGGGGCACTGAAGCTTTCTTT
TRBJ2-7,TRBD1,.,TRBV28,CASSSGQGSEQYF,TGTGCCAGCAGTTCCGGACAGGGCAGCGAGCAGTACTTC
TRBJ2-4,.,.,TRBV2,CASCSGSNIQYF,TGTGCCAGCTGCTCGGGATCGAACATTCAGTACTTC
TRBJ2-1,TRBD1,.,TRBV27,CASSPGTGYNEQFF,TGTGCCAGCAGCCCAGGGACAGGGTATAATGAGCAGTTCTTC
TRBJ1-4,.,.,TRBV7-9,CASSGRGSWDEKLFF,TGTGCCAGCAGCGGGAGGGGGTCGTGGGATGAAAAACTGTTTTTT
TRBJ1-2,.,.,TRBV19,CASSIGQYNGYTF,TGTGCCAGTAGTATCGGACAGTATAATGGCTACACCTTC
TRBJ2-2,TRBD2,.,TRBV7-6,CASSLRGGPGTGELFF,TGTGCCAGCAGCTTACGGGGGGGGCCGGGCACCGGGGAGCTGTTTTTT
TRBJ1-5,.,.,TRBV7-9,CASSKQGISDQPQHF,TGTGCCAGCAGCAAACAGGGTATTTCGGATCAGCCCCAGCATTTT
TRBJ2-2,.,.,TRBV16,CASSQITGLNTGELFF,TGTGCCAGCAGCCAAATAACAGGGCTGAACACCGGGGAGCTGTTTTTT
TRBJ1-3,TRBD1,.,TRBV6-5,CASSQGQGVNTIYF,TGTGCCAGCAGTCAGGGACAGGGCGTAAACACCATATATTTT
TRBJ2-5,TRBD2,once,TRBV9,CASSVGLAGGETQYF,TGTGCCAGCAGCGTAGGTTTAGCGGGAGGGGAGACCCAGTACTTC
TRBJ2-7,.,.,TRBV29-1,CSVATGGYEQYF,TGCAGCGTCGCGACCGGGGGTTACGAGCAGTACTTC
TRBJ2-7,TRBD1,once,TRBV6-6,CASSLWDRASYEQYF,TGTGCCAGCAGCCTTTGGGACAGGGCTTCCTACGAGCAGTACTTC
TRBJ2-1,.,.,TRBV7-3,CASSLVPRGTYNEQFF,TGTGCCAGCAGCTTAGTTCCTAGGGGTACCTACAATGAGCAGTTCTTC
TRBJ2-2,.,once,TRBV5-1,CASSLRTQGQNTGELFF,TGCGCCAGCAGCTTGCGTACACAGGGACAGAACACCGGGGAGCTGTTTTTT
TRBJ1-1,TRBD1,.,TRBV6-4,CASREDAGTGNTEAFF,TGTGCCAGCAGAGAAGATGCCGGGACAGGGAACACTGAAGCTTTCTTT
TRBJ1-2,.,few,TRBV14,CASSHTANYGYTF,TGTGCCAGCAGCCACACAGCTAACTATGGCTACACCTTC
TRBJ1-2,TRBD1,.,TRBV28,CASSLGTGADTF,TGTGCCAGCAGTTTGGGGACAGGGGCAGACACCTTC
TRBJ2-7,.,.,TRBV27,CASSLRDNHYEQYF,TGTGCCAGCAGTTTAAGGGACAATCACTACGAGCAGTACTTC
TRBJ2-5,TRBD2,once,TRBV9,CASSVGGRGTQYF,TGTGCCAGCAGCGTAGGTGGGAGGGGGACCCAGTACTTC
TRBJ2-3,TRBD2,.,TRBV6-1,CASSEQAGGTDTQYF,TGTGCCAGCAGTGAACAAGCGGGGGGAACGGATACGCAGTATTTT
TRBJ2-2,.,.,TRBV6-7,CASRGLDTGELFF,TGTGCCAGCAGGGGCCTCGACACCGGGGAGCTGTTTTTT
TRBJ1-2,.,.,TRBV29-1,CSARQDGTHSRRNYGYTF,TGCAGCGCACGACAGGACGGGACACATTCGCGTCGTAACTATGGCTACACCTTC
TRBJ2-1,TRBD2,.,TRBV27,CASRRLAGANEQFF,TGTGCCAGCAGACGACTAGCGGGAGCCAATGAGCAGTTCTTC
TRBJ2-7,.,few,TRBV5-1,CASSGGSGGSYEQYF,TGCGCCAGCAGCGGCGGCTCAGGGGGGAGCTACGAGCAGTACTTC
TRBJ1-2,.,few,TRBV4-3,CASSQRPRVEFGYTF,TGCGCCAGCAGCCAACGGCCCAGGGTTGAATTTGGCTACACCTTC